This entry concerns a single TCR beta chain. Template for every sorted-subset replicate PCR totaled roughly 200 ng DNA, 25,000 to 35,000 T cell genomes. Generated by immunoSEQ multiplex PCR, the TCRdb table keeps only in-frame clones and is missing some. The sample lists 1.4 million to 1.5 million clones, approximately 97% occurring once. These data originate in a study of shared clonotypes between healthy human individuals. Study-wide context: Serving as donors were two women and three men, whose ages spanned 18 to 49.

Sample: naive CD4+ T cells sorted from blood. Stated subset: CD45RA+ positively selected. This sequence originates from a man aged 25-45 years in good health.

In DNA form, the CDR3 reads TGCACCAGCAGCCAAGATCAGTCAGGGGTGGGGTATGGCTACACCTTC. Protein product: CTSSQDQSGVGYGYTF. V gene TRBV1 combines with J gene TRBJ1-2; the D call TRBD1 from the table was never checked on the DNA. TRBV1 is a documented pseudogene. The CDR3 is 16 residues long.